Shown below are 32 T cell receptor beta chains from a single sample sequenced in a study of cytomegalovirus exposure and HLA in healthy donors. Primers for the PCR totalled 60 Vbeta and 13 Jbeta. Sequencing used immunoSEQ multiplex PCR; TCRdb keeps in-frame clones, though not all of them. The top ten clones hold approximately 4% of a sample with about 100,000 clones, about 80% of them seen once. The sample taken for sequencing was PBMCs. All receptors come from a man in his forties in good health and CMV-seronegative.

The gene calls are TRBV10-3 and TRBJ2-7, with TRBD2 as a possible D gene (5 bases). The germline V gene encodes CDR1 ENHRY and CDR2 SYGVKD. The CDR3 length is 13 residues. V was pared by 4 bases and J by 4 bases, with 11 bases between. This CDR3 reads CAISGENGYEQYF. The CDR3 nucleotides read TGTGCCATCAGTGGGGAGAATGGGTACGAGCAGTACTTC.

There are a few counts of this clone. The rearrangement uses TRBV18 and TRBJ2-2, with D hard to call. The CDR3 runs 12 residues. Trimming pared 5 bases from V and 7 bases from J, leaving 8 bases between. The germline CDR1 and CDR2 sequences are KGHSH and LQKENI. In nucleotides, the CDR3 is TGTGCCAGCTCAGGCCAGATCGGGGAGCTGTTTTTT. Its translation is CASSGQIGELFF.

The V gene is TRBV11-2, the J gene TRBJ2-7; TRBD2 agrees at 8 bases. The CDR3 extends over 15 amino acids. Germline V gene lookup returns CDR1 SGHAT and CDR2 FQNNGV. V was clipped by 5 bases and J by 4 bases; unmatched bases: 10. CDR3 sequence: CASSTSGTSRYEQYF. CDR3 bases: TGTGCCAGCAGCACTAGTGGGACTAGTAGGTACGAGCAGTACTTC.

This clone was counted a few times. The CDR3, as DNA: TGTGCTAGCGGACAGAACACCGGGGAGCTGTTTTTT. It encodes CASGQNTGELFF. The chain is built from TRBV7-7 and TRBJ2-2, with a weak D call TRBD2 (6 bases). CDR3 size: 12 residues. The germline V gene encodes CDR1 SSHAT and CDR2 FNYEAQ (reference sequence).

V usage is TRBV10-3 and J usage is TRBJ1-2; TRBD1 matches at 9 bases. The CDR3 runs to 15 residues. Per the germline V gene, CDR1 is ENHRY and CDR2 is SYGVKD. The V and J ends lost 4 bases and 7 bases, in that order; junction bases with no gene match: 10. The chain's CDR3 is CAISVLGTGLGGYTF. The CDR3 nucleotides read TGTGCCATCAGTGTCCTCGGGACAGGGTTAGGTGGCTACACCTTC.

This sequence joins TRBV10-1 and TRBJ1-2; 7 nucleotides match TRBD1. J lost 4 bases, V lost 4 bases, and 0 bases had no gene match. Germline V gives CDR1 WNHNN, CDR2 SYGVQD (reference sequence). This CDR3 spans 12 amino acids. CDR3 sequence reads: CASSGTGYGYTF. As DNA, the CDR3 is TGCGCCAGCAGTGGGACAGGCTATGGCTACACCTTC.

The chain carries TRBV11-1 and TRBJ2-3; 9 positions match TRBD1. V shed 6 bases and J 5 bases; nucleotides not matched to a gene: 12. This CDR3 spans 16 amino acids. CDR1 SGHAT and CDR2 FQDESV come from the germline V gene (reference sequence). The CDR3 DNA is TGTGCCAGCAGTTATTCCGGGACAGGGACAGGAGATACGCAGTATTTT. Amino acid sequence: CASSYSGTGTGDTQYF.

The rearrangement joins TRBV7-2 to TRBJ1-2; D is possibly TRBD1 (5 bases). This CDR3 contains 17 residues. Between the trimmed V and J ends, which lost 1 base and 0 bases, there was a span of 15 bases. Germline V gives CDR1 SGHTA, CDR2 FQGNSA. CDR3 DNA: TGTGCCAGCAGCTTAGGAACTGCAGGACATACTAACTATGGCTACACCTTC. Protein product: CASSLGTAGHTNYGYTF.

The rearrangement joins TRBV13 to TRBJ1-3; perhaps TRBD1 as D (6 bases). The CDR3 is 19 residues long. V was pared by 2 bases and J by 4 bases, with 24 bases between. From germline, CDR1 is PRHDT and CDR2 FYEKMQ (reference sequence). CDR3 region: CASSLLKGEGLRSGNTIYF. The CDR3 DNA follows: TGTGCCAGCAGCTTACTAAAGGGGGAGGGGCTCCGATCAGGAAACACCATATATTTT.

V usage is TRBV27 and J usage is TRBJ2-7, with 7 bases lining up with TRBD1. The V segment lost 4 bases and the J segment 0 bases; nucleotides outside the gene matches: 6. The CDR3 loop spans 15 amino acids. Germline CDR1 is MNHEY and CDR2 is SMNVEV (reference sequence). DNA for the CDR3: TGTGCCAGCAGTTCCTCCAGGGGGAGCTCCTACGAGCAGTACGTC. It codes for CASSSSRGSSYEQYV.

CDR3 amino acids: CASSAQGATNEAFF. The CDR3 bases are TGTGCCAGCAGTGCCCAGGGGGCAACCAACGAAGCTTTCTTT. This chain joins TRBV28 and TRBJ1-1; TRBD1 matches 8 bases. Per the germline V gene, CDR1 is MDHEN and CDR2 is SYDVKM. V lost 5 bases to trimming and J lost 8 bases; unmatched junction nucleotides: 10. The CDR3 spans 14 residues.

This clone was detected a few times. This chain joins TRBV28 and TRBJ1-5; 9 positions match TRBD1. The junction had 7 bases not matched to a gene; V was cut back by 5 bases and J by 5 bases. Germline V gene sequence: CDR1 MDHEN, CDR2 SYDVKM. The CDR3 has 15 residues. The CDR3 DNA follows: TGTGCCAGCAGTCCAACGGACAGGGGAGATCAGCCCCAGCATTTT. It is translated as CASSPTDRGDQPQHF.

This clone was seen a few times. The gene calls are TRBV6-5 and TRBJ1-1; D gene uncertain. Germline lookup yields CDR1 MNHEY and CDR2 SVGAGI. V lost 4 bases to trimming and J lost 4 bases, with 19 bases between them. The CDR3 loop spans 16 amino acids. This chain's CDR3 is CASSFGEGMFGTEAFF. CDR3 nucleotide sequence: TGTGCCAGCAGTTTCGGTGAGGGTATGTTCGGCACTGAAGCTTTCTTT.

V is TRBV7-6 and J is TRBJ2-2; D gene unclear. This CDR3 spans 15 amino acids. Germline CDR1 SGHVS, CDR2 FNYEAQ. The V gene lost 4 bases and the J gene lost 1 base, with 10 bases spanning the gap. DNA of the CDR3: TGTGCCAGCAGCTCCGACCGGGTGAACACCGGGGAGCTGTTTTTT. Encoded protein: CASSSDRVNTGELFF.

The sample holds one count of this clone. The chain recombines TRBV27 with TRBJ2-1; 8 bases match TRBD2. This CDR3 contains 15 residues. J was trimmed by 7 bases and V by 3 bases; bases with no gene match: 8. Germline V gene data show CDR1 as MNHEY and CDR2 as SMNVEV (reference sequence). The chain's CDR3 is CASSLGKGGGNEQFF. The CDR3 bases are TGTGCCAGCAGTTTGGGAAAGGGCGGGGGGAATGAGCAGTTCTTC.

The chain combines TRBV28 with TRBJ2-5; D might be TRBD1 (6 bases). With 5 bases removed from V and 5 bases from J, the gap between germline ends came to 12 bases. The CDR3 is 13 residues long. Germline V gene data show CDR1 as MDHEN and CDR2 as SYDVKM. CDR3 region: CASSTQGKETQYF. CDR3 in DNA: TGTGCCAGCAGTACTCAGGGGAAGGAGACCCAGTACTTC.

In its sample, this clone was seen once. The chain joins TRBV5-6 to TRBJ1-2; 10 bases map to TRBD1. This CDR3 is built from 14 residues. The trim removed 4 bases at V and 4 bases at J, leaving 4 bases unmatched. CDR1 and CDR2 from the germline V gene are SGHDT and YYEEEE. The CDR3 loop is CASSPWDRGYGYTF. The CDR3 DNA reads TGTGCCAGCAGCCCGTGGGACAGGGGCTATGGCTACACCTTC.

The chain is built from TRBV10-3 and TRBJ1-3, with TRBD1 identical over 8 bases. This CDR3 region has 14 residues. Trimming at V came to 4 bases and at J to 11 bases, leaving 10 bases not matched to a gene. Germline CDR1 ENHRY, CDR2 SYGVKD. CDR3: CAISVGQGMTPIYF. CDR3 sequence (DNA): TGTGCCATCAGTGTCGGACAGGGTATGACCCCCATATATTTT.

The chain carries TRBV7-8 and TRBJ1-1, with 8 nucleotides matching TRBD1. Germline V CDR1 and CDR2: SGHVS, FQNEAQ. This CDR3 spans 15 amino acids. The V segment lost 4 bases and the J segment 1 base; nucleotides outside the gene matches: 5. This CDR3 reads CASSSLGQGNTEAFF. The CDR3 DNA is TGTGCCAGCAGCTCTCTCGGACAGGGGAACACTGAAGCTTTCTTT.

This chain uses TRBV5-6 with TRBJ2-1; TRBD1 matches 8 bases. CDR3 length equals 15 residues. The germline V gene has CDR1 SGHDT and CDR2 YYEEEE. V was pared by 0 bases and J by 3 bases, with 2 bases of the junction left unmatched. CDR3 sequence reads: CASSLEDRDYNEQFF. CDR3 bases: TGTGCCAGCAGCTTGGAGGACAGGGACTACAATGAGCAGTTCTTC.

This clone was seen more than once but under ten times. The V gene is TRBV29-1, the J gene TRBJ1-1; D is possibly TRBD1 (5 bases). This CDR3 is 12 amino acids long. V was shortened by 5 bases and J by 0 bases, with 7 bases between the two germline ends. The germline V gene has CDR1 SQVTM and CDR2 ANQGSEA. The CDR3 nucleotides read TGCAGCGTTAACAGGTTGAACACTGAAGCTTTCTTT. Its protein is CSVNRLNTEAFF.

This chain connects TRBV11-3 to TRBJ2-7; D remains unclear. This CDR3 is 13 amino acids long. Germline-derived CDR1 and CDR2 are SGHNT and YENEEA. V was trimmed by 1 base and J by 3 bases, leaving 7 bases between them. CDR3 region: CASSLVSNYEQYF. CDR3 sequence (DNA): TGTGCCAGCAGCTTAGTGTCCAACTACGAGCAGTACTTC.

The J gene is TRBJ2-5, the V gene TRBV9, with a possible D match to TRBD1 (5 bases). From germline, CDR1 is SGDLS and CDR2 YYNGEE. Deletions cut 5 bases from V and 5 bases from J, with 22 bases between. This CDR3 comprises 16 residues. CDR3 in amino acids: CASSPSLIQAGETQYF. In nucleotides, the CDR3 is TGTGCCAGCAGTCCCTCCTTGATACAGGCAGGGGAGACCCAGTACTTC.

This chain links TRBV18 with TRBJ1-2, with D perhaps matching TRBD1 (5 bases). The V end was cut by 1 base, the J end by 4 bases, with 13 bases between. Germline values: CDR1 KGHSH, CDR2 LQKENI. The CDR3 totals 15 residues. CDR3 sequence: CASSPRGREGYGYTF. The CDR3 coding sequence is TGTGCCAGCTCACCACGTGGCAGGGAGGGCTATGGCTACACCTTC.

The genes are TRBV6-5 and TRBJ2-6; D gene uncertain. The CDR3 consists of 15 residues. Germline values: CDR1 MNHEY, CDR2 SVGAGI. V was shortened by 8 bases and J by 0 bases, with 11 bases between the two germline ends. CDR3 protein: CASRRSSSGANVLTF. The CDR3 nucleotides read TGTGCCAGCCGACGTAGCAGCTCTGGGGCCAACGTCCTGACTTTC.

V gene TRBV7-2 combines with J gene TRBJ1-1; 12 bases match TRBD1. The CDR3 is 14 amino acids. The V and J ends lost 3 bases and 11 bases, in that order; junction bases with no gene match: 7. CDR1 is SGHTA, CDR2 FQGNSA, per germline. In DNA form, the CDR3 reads TGTGCCAGCAGCTTTAGGGGACAGGGGGCGCCGGCTTTCTTT. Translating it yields CASSFRGQGAPAFF.

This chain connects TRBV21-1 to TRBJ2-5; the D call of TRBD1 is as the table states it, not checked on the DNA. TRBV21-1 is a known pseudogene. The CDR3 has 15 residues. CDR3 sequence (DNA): TGTGCCAGCAGCCTAGGACAGGGGGCGAGAAAGACCCAGTACTTC. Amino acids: CASSLGQGARKTQYF.

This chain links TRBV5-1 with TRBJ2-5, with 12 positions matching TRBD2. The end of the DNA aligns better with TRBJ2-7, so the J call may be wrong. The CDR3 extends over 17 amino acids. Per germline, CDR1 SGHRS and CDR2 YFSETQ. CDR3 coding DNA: TGCGCCAGCAGCTTGGCCGGACTAGCGGGGTCTAACTACGAGCAGTACTTC. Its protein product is CASSLAGLAGSNYEQYF.

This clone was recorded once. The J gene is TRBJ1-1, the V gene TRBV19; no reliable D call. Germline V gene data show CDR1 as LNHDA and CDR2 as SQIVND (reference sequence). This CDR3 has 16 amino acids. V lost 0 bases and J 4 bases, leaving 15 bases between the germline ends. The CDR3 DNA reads TGTGCCAGTAGTATAGATGACACCCGGAGGTTCACTGAAGCTTTCTTT. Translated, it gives CASSIDDTRRFTEAFF. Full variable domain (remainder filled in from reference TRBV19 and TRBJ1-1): DGGITQSPKYLFRKEGQNVTLSCEQNLNHDAMYWYRQDPGQGLRLIYYSQIVNDFQKGDIAEGYSVSREKKESFPLTVTSAQKNPTAFYLCASSIDDTRRFTEAFFGQGTRLTVV.

The CDR3 protein is CASSKGHNNMNTEAFF. The CDR3 DNA reads TGCGCCAGCAGCAAGGGACATAATAATATGAACACTGAAGCTTTCTTT. The chain carries TRBV5-1 and TRBJ1-1; perhaps TRBD1 as D (6 bases). This CDR3 comprises 16 residues. Germline V gene data show CDR1 as SGHRS and CDR2 as YFSETQ. V dropped 4 bases and J dropped 0 bases, with 16 bases sitting between them. Using reference TRBV5-1 and TRBJ1-1 for the parts outside the CDR3, the full variable domain is KAGVTQTPRYLIKTRGQQVTLSCSPISGHRSVSWYQQTPGQGLQFLFEYFSETQRNKGNFPGRFSGRQFSNSRSEMNVSTLELGDSALYLCASSKGHNNMNTEAFFGQGTRLTVV.

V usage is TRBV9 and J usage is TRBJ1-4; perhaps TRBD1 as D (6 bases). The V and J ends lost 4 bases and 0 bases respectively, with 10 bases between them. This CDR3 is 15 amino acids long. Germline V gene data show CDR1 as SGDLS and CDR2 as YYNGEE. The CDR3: CASSPGVTTNEKLFF. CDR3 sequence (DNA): TGTGCCAGCAGCCCAGGGGTAACAACTAATGAAAAACTGTTTTTT.

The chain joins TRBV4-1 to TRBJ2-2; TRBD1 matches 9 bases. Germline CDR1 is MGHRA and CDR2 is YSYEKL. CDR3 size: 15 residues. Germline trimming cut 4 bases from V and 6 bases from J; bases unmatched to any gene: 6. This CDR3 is CASSLRRQGAGELFF. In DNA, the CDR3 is TGCGCCAGCAGCCTCAGGCGACAGGGGGCCGGGGAGCTGTTTTTT.